The clone carrying this T cell receptor beta chain was counted once. V lost 0 bases, J lost 3 bases, and 13 bases lay in between. CDR3 length equals 15 residues. Germline V CDR1 and CDR2: SGHRS, YFSETQ. This entry belongs to a study of blood T cell repertoires in COVID-19. As for the study in general: Acute and convalescent COVID-19 samples came from the United States, Italy and Spain. The analysed material was cDNA or gDNA that came from T cells, B-cell-depleted T cells, or PBMCs.

Original processing notes: The authors estimated nucleated cell counts from reference gene primer amplification. The method was immunoSEQ multiplex PCR; TCRdb's version includes in-frame clones alone and lacks a portion of them. V and J calls plus clone size are reproduced from that table; the DNA served to infer D and trimming. The table lists about 400,000 clones, roughly 85% of them singletons, with roughly 1.4% in the top ten. The chain links TRBV5-1 to TRBJ2-7, with D possibly matching TRBD1 (5 bases). The clonotype originates from a woman aged 25 to 39 with active or convalescent COVID-19. Sequences were obtained from peripheral blood. DNA of the CDR3: TGCGCCAGCAGCTTGGCTGGGGCTAGGAACTACGAGCAGTACTTC. The encoded protein is CASSLAGARNYEQYF. Using reference TRBV5-1 and TRBJ2-7 for the parts outside the CDR3, the full variable domain is KAGVTQTPRYLIKTRGQQVTLSCSPISGHRSVSWYQQTPGQGLQFLFEYFSETQRNKGNFPGRFSGRQFSNSRSEMNVSTLELGDSALYLCASSLAGARNYEQYFGPGTRLTVT.